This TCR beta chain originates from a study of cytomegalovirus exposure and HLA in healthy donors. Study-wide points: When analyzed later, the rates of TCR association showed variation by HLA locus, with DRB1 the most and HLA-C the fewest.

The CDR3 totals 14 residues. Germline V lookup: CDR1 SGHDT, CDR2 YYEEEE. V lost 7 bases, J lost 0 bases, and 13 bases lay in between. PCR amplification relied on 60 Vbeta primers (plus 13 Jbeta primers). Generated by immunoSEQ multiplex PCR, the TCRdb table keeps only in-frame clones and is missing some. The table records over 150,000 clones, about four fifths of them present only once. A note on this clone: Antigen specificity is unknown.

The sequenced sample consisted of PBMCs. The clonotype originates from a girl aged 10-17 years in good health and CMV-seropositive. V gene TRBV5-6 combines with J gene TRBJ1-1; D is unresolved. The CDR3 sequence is CASGNRRVNTEAFF. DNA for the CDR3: TGTGCCAGCGGAAATCGCCGGGTGAACACTGAAGCTTTCTTT. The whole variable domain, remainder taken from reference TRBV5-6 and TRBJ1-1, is DAGVTQSPTHLIKTRGQQVTLRCSPKSGHDTVSWYQQALGQGPQFIFQYYEEEERQRGNFPDRFSGHQFPNYSSELNVNALLLGDSALYLCASGNRRVNTEAFFGQGTRLTVV.